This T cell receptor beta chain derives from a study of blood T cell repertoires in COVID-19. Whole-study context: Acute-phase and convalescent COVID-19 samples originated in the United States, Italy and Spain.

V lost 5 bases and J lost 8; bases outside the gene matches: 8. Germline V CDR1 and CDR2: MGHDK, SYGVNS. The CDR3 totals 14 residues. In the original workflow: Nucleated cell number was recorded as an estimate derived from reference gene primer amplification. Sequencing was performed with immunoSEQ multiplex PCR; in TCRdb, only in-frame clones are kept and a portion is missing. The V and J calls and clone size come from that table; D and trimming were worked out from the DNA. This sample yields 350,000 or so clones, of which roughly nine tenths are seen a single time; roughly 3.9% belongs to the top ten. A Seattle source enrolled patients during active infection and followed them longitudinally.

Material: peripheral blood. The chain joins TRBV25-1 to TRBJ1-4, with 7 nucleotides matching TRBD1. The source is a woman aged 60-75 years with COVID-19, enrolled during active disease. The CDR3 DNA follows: TGTGCCAGCAGTTCAGGGGGGTCGGGAGAAAAACTGTTTTTT. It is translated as CASSSGGSGEKLFF.